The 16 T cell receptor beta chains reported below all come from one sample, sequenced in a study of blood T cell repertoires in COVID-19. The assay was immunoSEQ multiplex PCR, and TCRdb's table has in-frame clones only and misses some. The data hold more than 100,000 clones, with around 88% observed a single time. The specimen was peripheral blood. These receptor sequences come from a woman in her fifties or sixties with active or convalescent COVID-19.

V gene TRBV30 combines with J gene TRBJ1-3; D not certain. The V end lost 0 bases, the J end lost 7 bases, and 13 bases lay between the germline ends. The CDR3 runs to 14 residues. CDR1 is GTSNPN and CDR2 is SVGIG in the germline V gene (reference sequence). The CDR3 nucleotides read TGTGCCTGGAGTGTACTCGGAGCTGATAACACCATATATTTT. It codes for CAWSVLGADNTIYF.

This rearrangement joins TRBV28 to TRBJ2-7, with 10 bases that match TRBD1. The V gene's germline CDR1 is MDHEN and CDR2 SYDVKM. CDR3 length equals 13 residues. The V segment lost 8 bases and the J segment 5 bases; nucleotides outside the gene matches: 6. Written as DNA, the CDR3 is TGTGCCAGCGATGACAGGGGGCGTAACGAGCAGTACTTC. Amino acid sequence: CASDDRGRNEQYF.

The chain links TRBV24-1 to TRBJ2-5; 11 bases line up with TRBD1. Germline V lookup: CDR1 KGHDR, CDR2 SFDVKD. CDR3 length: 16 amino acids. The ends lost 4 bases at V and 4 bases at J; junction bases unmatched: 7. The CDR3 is CATSEEGQGDLETQYF. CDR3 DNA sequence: TGTGCCACCAGTGAAGAGGGACAGGGGGATCTAGAGACCCAGTACTTC.

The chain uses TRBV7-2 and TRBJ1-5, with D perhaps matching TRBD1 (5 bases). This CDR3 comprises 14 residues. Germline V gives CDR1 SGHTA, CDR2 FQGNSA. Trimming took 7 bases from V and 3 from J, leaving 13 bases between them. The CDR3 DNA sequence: TGTGCCAGCACCACTGACAGTTACAATCAGCCCCAGCATTTT. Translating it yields CASTTDSYNQPQHF.

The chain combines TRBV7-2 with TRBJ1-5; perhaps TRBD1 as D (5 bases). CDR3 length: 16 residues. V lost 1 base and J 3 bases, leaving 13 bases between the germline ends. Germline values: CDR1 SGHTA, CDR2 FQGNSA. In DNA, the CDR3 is TGTGCCAGCAGCTTAGTTACAGGACATCTCAATCAGCCCCAGCATTTT. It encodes CASSLVTGHLNQPQHF.

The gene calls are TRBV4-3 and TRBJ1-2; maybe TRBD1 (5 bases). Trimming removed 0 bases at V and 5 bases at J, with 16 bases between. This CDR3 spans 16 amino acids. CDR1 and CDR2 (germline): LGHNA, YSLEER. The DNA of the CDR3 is TGCGCCAGCAGCCAAGATGGGGGGGTCCTTGGATATGGCTACACCTTC. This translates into CASSQDGGVLGYGYTF.

CDR3 loop: CASSQVHEYSSYNEQFF. In nucleotides, the CDR3 is TGTGCCAGCAGCCAAGTTCACGAGTACTCCTCCTACAATGAGCAGTTCTTC. This rearrangement joins TRBV14 to TRBJ2-1; no reliable D call. The germline CDR1 and CDR2 sequences are SGHDN and FVKESK. The V and J ends lost 1 base and 0 bases respectively, with 13 bases between them. The CDR3 contains 17 residues.

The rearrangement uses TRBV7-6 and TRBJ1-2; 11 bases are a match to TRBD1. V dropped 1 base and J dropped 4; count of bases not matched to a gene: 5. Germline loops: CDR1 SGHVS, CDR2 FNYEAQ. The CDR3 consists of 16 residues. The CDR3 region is CASSLGGQGARYGYTF. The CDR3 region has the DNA TGTGCCAGCAGCTTAGGAGGACAGGGGGCACGCTATGGCTACACCTTC.

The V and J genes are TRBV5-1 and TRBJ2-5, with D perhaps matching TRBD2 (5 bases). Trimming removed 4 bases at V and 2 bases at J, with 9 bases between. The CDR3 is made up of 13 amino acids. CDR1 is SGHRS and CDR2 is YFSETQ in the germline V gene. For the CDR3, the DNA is TGCGCCAGCAGCCGGGATGGGCAAGAGACCCAGTACTTC. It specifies CASSRDGQETQYF.

CDR3 coding DNA: TGTGCCAGCAGCTTATATCCGGCGGCGGGAGATGTCTCCTACAATGAGCAGTTCTTC. It specifies CASSLYPAAGDVSYNEQFF. V is TRBV7-2 and J is TRBJ2-1; 7 bases agree with TRBD2. CDR1 is SGHTA, CDR2 FQGNSA, per germline. J lost 0 bases, V lost 2 bases, and 13 bases had no gene match. The CDR3 is 19 residues long.

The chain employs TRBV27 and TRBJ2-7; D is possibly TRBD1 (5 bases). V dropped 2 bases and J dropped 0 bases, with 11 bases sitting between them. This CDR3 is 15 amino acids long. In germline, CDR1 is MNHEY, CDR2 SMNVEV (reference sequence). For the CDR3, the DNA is TGTGCCAGCAGTTTAAGGGCAGGGCTCTCCTACGAGCAGTACTTC. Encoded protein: CASSLRAGLSYEQYF.

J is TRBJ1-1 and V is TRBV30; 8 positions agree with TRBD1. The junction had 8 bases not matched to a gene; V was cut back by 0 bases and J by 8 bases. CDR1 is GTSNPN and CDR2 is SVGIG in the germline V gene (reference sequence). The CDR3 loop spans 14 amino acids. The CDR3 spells CAWSVLGQGAEAFF. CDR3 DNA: TGTGCCTGGAGTGTACTGGGGCAGGGGGCGGAAGCTTTCTTT.

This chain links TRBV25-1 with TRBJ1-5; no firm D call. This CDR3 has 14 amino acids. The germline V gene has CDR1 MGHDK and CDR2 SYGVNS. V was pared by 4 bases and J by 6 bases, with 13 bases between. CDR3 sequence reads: CASSGAGSSQPQHF. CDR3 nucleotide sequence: TGTGCCAGCAGTGGTGCGGGATCGAGTCAGCCCCAGCATTTT.

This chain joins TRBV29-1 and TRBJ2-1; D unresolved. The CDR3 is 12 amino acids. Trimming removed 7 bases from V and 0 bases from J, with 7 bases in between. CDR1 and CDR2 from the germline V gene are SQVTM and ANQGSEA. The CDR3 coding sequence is TGCAGCGCTTTATTCTCCTACAATGAGCAGTTCTTC. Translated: CSALFSYNEQFF.

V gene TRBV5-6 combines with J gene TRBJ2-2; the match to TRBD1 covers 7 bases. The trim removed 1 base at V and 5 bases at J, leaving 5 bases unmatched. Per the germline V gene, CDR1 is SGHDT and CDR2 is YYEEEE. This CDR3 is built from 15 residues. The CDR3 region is CASSLTAGGTGELFF. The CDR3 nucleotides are TGTGCCAGCAGCTTGACGGCAGGGGGAACCGGGGAGCTGTTTTTT.

CDR3 amino acids: CASSQASYRANYGYTF. DNA of the CDR3: TGCGCCAGCAGCCAAGCTTCATACAGGGCCAACTATGGCTACACCTTC. The V and J genes are TRBV4-3 and TRBJ1-2, with D possibly matching TRBD1 (6 bases). Trimming pared 1 base from V and 2 bases from J, leaving 14 bases between. Germline CDR1 is LGHNA and CDR2 is YSLEER. CDR3 size: 16 residues.